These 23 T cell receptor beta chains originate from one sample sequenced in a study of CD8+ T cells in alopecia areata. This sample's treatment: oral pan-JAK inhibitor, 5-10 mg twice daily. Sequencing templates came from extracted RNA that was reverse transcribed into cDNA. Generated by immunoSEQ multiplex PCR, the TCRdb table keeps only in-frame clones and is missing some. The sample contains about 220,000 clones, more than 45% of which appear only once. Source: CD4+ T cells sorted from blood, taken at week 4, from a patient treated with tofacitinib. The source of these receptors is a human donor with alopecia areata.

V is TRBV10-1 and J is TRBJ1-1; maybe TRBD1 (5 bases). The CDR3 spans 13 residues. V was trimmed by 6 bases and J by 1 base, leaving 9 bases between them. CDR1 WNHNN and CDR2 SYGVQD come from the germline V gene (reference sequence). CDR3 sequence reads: CASSQGTNTEAFF. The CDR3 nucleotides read TGCGCCAGCAGCCAGGGCACGAACACTGAAGCTTTCTTT.

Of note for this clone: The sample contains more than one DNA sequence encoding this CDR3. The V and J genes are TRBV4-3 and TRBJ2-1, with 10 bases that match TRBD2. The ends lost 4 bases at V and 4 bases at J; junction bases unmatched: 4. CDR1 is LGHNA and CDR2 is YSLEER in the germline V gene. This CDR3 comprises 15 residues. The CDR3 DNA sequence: TGCGCCAGCAGCCCAGGGACTAGCGAGTACAATGAGCAGTTCTTC. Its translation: CASSPGTSEYNEQFF.

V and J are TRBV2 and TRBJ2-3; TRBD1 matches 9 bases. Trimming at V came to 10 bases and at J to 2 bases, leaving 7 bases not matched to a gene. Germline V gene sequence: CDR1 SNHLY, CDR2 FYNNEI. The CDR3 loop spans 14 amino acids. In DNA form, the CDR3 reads TGTGCCACCACAGGACAGGGGACCACAGATACGCAGTATTTT. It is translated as CATTGQGTTDTQYF.

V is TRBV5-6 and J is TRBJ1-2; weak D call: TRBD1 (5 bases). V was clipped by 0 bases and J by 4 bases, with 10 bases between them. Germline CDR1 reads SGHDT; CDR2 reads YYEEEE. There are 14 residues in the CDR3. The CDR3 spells CASSLEGRSYGYTF. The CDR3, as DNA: TGTGCCAGCAGCTTGGAGGGGCGGTCCTATGGCTACACCTTC.

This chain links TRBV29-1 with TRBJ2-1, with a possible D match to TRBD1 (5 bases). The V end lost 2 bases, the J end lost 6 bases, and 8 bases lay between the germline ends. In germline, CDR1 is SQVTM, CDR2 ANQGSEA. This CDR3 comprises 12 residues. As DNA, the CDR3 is TGCAGCGTTGAATCCCAGGGCAATGAGCAGTTCTTC. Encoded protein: CSVESQGNEQFF.

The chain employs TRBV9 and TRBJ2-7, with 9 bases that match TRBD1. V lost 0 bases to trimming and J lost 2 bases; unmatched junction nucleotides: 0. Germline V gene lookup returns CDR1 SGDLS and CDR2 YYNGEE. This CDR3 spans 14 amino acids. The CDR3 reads CASSVGTGAYEQYF. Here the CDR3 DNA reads TGTGCCAGCAGCGTAGGGACAGGGGCCTACGAGCAGTACTTC.

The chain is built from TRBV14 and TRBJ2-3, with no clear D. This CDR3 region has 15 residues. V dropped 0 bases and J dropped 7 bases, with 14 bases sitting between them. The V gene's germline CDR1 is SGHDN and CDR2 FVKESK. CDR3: CASSQERIGDHTQYF. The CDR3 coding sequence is TGTGCCAGCAGCCAAGAGAGGATTGGCGACCATACGCAGTATTTT. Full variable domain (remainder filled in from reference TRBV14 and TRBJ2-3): EAGVTQFPSHSVIEKGQTVTLRCDPISGHDNLYWYRRVMGKEIKFLLHFVKESKQDESGMPNNRFLAERTGGTYSTLKVQPAELEDSGVYFCASSQERIGDHTQYFGPGTRLTVL.

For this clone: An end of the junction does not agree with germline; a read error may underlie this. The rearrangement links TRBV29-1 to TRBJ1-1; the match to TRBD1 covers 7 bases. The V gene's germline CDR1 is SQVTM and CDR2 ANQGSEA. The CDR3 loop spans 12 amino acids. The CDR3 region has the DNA TGCAGCGTTGAAGGTGGGACAGTCGGTTGCCTCTTT. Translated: CSVEGGTVGCLF.

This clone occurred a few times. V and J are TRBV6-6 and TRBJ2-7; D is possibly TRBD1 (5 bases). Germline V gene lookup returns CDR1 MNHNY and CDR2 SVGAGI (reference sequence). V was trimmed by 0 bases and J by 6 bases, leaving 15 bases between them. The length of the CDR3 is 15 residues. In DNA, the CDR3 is TGTGCCAGCAGTTACTCTGGAGCTCAAACAGGCGAGCAGTACTTC. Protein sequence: CASSYSGAQTGEQYF.

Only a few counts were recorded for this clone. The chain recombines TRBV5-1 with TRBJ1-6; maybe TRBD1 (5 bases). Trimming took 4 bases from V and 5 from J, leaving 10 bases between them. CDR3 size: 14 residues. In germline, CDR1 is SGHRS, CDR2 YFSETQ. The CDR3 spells CASSRDGNNSPLHF. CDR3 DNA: TGCGCCAGCAGCCGGGACGGAAATAATTCACCCCTCCACTTT.

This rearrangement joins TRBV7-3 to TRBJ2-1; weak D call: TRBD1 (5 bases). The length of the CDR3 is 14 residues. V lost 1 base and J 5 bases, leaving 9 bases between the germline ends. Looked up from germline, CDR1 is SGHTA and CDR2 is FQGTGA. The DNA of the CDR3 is TGTGCCAGCAGCTTAAGGTGGGGCGACAATGAGCAGTTCTTC. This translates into CASSLRWGDNEQFF.

This chain's CDR3 is CASSYTGQETQYF. CDR3 nucleotide sequence: TGTGCCAGCAGTTACACCGGCCAAGAGACCCAGTACTTC. The rearrangement joins TRBV6-5 to TRBJ2-5; no clear D gene. Deletions cut 2 bases from V and 1 base from J, with 5 bases between. This CDR3 is 13 amino acids long. Germline lookup yields CDR1 MNHEY and CDR2 SVGAGI.

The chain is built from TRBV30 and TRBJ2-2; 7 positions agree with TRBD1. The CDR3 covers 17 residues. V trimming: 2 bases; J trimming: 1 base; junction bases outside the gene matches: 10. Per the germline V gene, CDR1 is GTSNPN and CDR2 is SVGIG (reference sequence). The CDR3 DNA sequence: TGTGCCTGGAGTAAAACTACAGGGGCCTGGAACACCGGGGAGCTGTTTTTT. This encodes CAWSKTTGAWNTGELFF. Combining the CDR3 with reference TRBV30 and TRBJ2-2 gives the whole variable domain SQTIHQWPATLVQPVGSPLSLECTVEGTSNPNLYWYRQAAGRGLQLLFYSVGIGQISSEVPQNLSASRPQDRQFILSSKKLLLSDSGFYLCAWSKTTGAWNTGELFFGEGSRLTVL.

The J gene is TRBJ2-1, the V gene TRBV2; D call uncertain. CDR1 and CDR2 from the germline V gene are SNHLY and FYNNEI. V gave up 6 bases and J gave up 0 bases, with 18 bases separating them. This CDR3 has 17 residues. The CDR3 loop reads CASRFSEQSSSYNEQFF. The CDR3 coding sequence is TGTGCCAGCAGGTTTAGTGAACAGTCGAGCTCCTACAATGAGCAGTTCTTC.

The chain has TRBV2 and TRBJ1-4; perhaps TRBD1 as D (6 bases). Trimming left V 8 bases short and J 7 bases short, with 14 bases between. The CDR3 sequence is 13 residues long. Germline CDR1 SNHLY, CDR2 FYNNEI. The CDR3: CASRQGRTEKLFF. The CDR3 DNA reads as TGTGCCAGCCGTCAGGGGCGGACTGAAAAACTGTTTTTT.

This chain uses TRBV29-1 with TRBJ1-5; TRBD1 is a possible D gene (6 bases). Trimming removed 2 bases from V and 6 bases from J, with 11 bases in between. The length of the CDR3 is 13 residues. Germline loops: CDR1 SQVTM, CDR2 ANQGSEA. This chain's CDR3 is CSVEPQGGQPQHF. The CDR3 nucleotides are TGCAGCGTTGAACCACAGGGCGGTCAGCCCCAGCATTTT.

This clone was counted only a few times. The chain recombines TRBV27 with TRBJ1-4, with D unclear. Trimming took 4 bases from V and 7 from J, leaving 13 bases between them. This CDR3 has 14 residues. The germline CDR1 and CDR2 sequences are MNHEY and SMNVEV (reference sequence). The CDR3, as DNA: TGTGCCAGCAGTTCTTCTATGACACCTGAAAAACTGTTTTTT. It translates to CASSSSMTPEKLFF.

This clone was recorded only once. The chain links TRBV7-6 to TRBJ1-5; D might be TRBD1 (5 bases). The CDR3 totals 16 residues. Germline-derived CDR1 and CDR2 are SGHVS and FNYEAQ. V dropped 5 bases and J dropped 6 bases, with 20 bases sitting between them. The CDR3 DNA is TGTGCCAGCAGCGCGAGAGCCAGGGTCCGAGGTCAGCCCCAGCATTTT. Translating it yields CASSARARVRGQPQHF.

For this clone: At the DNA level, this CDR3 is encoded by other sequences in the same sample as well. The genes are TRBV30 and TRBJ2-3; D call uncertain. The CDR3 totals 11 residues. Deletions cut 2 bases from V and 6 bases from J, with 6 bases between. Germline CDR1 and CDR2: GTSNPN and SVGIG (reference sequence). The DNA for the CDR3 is TGTGCCTGGAGTTCCCTGGATACGCAGTATTTT. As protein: CAWSSLDTQYF.

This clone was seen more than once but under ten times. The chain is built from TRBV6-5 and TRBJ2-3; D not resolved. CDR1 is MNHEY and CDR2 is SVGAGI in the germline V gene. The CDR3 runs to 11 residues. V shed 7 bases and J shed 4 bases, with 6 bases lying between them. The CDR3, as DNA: TGTGCCAGCACCGGGTCAGATACGCAGTATTTT. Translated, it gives CASTGSDTQYF.

CDR3 DNA sequence: TGTGCCTGGAGCGGACAAGGGGGCCAAGCTTTCTTT. It codes for CAWSGQGGQAFF. The chain is built from TRBV30 and TRBJ1-1; TRBD1 agrees at 7 bases. This CDR3 spans 12 amino acids. The V gene end was trimmed by 3 bases and the J gene end by 9 bases; junction bases not matched to a gene: 7. Germline V gives CDR1 GTSNPN, CDR2 SVGIG (reference sequence).

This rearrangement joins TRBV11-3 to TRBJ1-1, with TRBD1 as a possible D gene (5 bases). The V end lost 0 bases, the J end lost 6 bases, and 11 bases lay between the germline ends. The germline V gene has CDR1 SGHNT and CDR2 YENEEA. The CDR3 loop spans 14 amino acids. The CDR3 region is CASSLEAGTPEAFF. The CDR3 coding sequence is TGTGCCAGCAGCTTAGAGGCCGGGACGCCTGAAGCTTTCTTT.

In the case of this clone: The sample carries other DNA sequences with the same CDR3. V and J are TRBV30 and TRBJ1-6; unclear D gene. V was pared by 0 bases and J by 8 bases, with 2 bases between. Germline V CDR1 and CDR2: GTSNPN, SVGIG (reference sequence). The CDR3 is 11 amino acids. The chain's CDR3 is CAWSVDSPLHF. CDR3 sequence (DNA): TGTGCCTGGAGTGTTGATTCACCCCTCCACTTT.